The T cell receptor beta chain described here comes from a study of vaccination effects on CD4 cells after COVID-19. TCRdb's table, derived via immunoSEQ multiplex PCR, lists solely in-frame clones and lacks some. This table holds around 25,000 clones, 72% found once. Study observations and caveats: Healthy vaccine recipients' vaccine-induced clones were almost all SARS-CoV-2 mono-reactive.

Antigen-specific CD4+ T cells were expanded with viral peptide pools in the ViraFEST assay before sequencing. The authors isolated CD4+ T cells after roughly 10 days of culture. Vaccinated participants had no history of SARS-CoV-2 infection and tested negative for nucleocapsid antibodies. Peptides at about 10 ug/ml and IL-2 at 10 IU/ml were added to more than 1.5 million PBMC per well. Half-medium exchanges with IL-2 medium took place on days 3 and 7. Trimming shortened V by 0 bases and J by 2 bases, and 10 bases separated the two germline ends. The germline V gene encodes CDR1 LGHDT and CDR2 YNNKEL (reference sequence). This CDR3 has 15 amino acids. There are a few counts of this clone. The antigen is not known.

This TCR came from a human donor who received a COVID-19 vaccine. The chain couples TRBV3-1 (or the pseudogene TRBV3-2) to TRBJ1-2; D is perhaps TRBD1 (6 bases). Specimen: CD4+ T cells from PBMCs cultured with SARS-CoV-2 spike peptides, collected before COVID-19 vaccination. This CDR3 is CASSQDAGGNYGYTF. The CDR3 DNA is TGTGCCAGCAGCCAAGATGCCGGGGGCAACTATGGCTACACCTTC.